This is a list of T cell receptor beta chains from one sample in a study of cytomegalovirus exposure and HLA in healthy donors. Repertoires were generated with immunoSEQ multiplex PCR, while TCRdb's copy carries only in-frame clones and drops some. Of 140,000 or so clones listed, 60% to 80% are singletons. The specimen sequenced was PBMCs. The receptors were sampled from a woman in her twenties or thirties in good health and CMV-seronegative. Each CDR3 is given with its conserved first and last residue. The D gene is left open where the match is weak. The size of a clone is reported for some rows only, either as once, few or many, or as a class for expanded clones.

clone_size: .
j_call: TRBJ1-2
d_call: .
v_call: TRBV11-2
cdr3_nt: TGTGCCAGCAGCTTAAATTCCCCGGGCTACACCTTC
cdr3_aa: CASSLNSPGYTF

clone_size: .
j_call: TRBJ2-1
d_call: TRBD2
v_call: TRBV9
cdr3_nt: TGTGCCAGCAGCGATACGGGGGGGCCGCATAATGAGCAGTTCTTC
cdr3_aa: CASSDTGGPHNEQFF

clone_size: .
j_call: TRBJ2-7
d_call: .
v_call: TRBV7-6
cdr3_nt: TGTGCCAGCAGCCCCGCCAGGGGGGTACAGTACGAGCAGTACTTC
cdr3_aa: CASSPARGVQYEQYF

clone_size: few
j_call: TRBJ1-1
d_call: .
v_call: TRBV15
cdr3_nt: TGTGCCACCAGCAGAGATCATGGAGACGAAGCTTTCTTT
cdr3_aa: CATSRDHGDEAFF

clone_size: .
j_call: TRBJ2-7
d_call: .
v_call: TRBV5-6
cdr3_nt: TGTGCCAGCAGCTTCCCACAGGGCCACGAGCAGTACTTC
cdr3_aa: CASSFPQGHEQYF

clone_size: .
j_call: TRBJ2-2
d_call: TRBD2
v_call: TRBV7-3
cdr3_nt: TGTGCCAGCAGCTTAAGGGCCGATGGGCTAGCGGGGCGGCCCGGGGAGCTGTTTTTT
cdr3_aa: CASSLRADGLAGRPGELFF

clone_size: .
j_call: TRBJ1-1
d_call: .
v_call: TRBV7-8
cdr3_nt: TGTGCCAGCAGCTTAGGGAGAGACTCTGAAGCTTTCTTT
cdr3_aa: CASSLGRDSEAFF

clone_size: .
j_call: TRBJ2-5
d_call: TRBD2
v_call: TRBV11-2
cdr3_nt: TGTGCCAGCAGCCAAGGGCTAGCGGGGGGGCAAGAGACCCAGTACTTC
cdr3_aa: CASSQGLAGGQETQYF

clone_size: .
j_call: TRBJ1-1
d_call: .
v_call: TRBV15
cdr3_nt: TGTGCCACCAGCAGAGAGTTTCGGAACACTGAAGCTTTCTTT
cdr3_aa: CATSREFRNTEAFF

clone_size: .
j_call: TRBJ1-3
d_call: .
v_call: TRBV30
cdr3_nt: TGTGCCTGGGGGCAGGGGCTTGGAAACACCATATATTTT
cdr3_aa: CAWGQGLGNTIYF

clone_size: .
j_call: TRBJ2-5
d_call: TRBD1
v_call: TRBV6-1
cdr3_nt: TGTGCCAGCAGTGTCTTAGGACAGGGGCCGGCAGGGGAGACCCAGTACTTC
cdr3_aa: CASSVLGQGPAGETQYF

clone_size: .
j_call: TRBJ2-7
d_call: TRBD1
v_call: TRBV15
cdr3_nt: TGTGCCACCAGAACCGGGACAGGGGGCGTCTACGAGCAGTACTTC
cdr3_aa: CATRTGTGGVYEQYF

clone_size: .
j_call: TRBJ2-7
d_call: TRBD1
v_call: TRBV11-2
cdr3_nt: TGTGCCAGCAGCTTAGGTGACCCGGGACAGGTATCCTACGAGCAGTACTTC
cdr3_aa: CASSLGDPGQVSYEQYF

clone_size: .
j_call: TRBJ2-3
d_call: .
v_call: TRBV5-1
cdr3_nt: TGCGCCAGCAGCTTGGTTGCAGGGGACGTTACGCAGTATTTT
cdr3_aa: CASSLVAGDVTQYF

clone_size: few
j_call: TRBJ1-2
d_call: TRBD1
v_call: TRBV5-6
cdr3_nt: TGTGCCAGCAGCTCGACAGGGACGGTCTATGGCTACACCTTC
cdr3_aa: CASSSTGTVYGYTF

clone_size: .
j_call: TRBJ1-2
d_call: .
v_call: TRBV18
cdr3_nt: TGTGCCAGCTCACGGTCCGAGGGAGCTAACTATGGCTACACCTTC
cdr3_aa: CASSRSEGANYGYTF

clone_size: few
j_call: TRBJ1-5
d_call: TRBD1
v_call: TRBV5-1
cdr3_nt: TGCGCCAGCAGCAGGACAGGGGATCAGCCCCAGCATTTT
cdr3_aa: CASSRTGDQPQHF

clone_size: .
j_call: TRBJ1-1
d_call: TRBD1
v_call: TRBV5-6
cdr3_nt: TGTGCCAGCAGGGGGACAGGGAACACTGAAGCTTTCTTT
cdr3_aa: CASRGTGNTEAFF

clone_size: .
j_call: TRBJ1-3
d_call: .
v_call: TRBV19
cdr3_nt: TGTGCCAGTCTCGACAAGAGCTCTGGAAACACCATATATTTT
cdr3_aa: CASLDKSSGNTIYF

clone_size: .
j_call: TRBJ1-2
d_call: TRBD1
v_call: TRBV30
cdr3_nt: TGTGCCTGGCGGCAAAGGGACAGGAGTAACTATGGCTACACCTTC
cdr3_aa: CAWRQRDRSNYGYTF

clone_size: few
j_call: TRBJ2-7
d_call: .
v_call: TRBV7-2
cdr3_nt: TGTGCCAGCAGCTTTCGACAGACCTACGAGCAGTACTTC
cdr3_aa: CASSFRQTYEQYF

clone_size: .
j_call: TRBJ2-7
d_call: .
v_call: TRBV7-3
cdr3_nt: TGTGCCAGCAGCCTACACGCACAGGCACATCGTGCCGAGCAGTACTTC
cdr3_aa: CASSLHAQAHRAEQYF

clone_size: .
j_call: TRBJ2-2
d_call: TRBD2
v_call: TRBV25-1
cdr3_nt: TGTGCCAGCAGTGAACGCGCGGGGGGGGTCACCGGGGAGCTGTTTTTT
cdr3_aa: CASSERAGGVTGELFF

clone_size: .
j_call: TRBJ1-6
d_call: TRBD1
v_call: TRBV2
cdr3_nt: TGTGCCAGCAATCCAGGGGGTACACAGGGGGCAAATTCACCCCTCCACTTT
cdr3_aa: CASNPGGTQGANSPLHF

clone_size: .
j_call: TRBJ1-2
d_call: .
v_call: TRBV29-1
cdr3_nt: TGCAGCGTTGAAGGAGGGTTAGCTAACTATGGCTACACCTTC
cdr3_aa: CSVEGGLANYGYTF

clone_size: .
j_call: TRBJ2-7
d_call: TRBD1
v_call: TRBV30
cdr3_nt: TGTGCCTGGAGTCCGGGACAGGCCCCCGAGTACTTC
cdr3_aa: CAWSPGQAPEYF

clone_size: .
j_call: TRBJ1-1
d_call: .
v_call: TRBV7-8
cdr3_nt: TGTGCCAGCAGCTTTGGCAGCACTGAAGCTTTCTTT
cdr3_aa: CASSFGSTEAFF

clone_size: few
j_call: TRBJ2-1
d_call: TRBD1
v_call: TRBV29-1
cdr3_nt: TGCAGCGTGAAAGGGGACAGTATCCTAAGCTCCTACAATGAGCAGTTCTTC
cdr3_aa: CSVKGDSILSSYNEQFF

clone_size: .
j_call: TRBJ2-7
d_call: .
v_call: TRBV7-9
cdr3_nt: TGTGCCAGCAGCTTAGTTGGAGGTAACGAGCAGTACTTC
cdr3_aa: CASSLVGGNEQYF

clone_size: .
j_call: TRBJ2-7
d_call: TRBD1
v_call: TRBV5-1
cdr3_nt: TGCGCCAGCAGCTTCAGGGGCCCGACAGGGCGGGCCACCTACGAGCAGTACTTC
cdr3_aa: CASSFRGPTGRATYEQYF

clone_size: .
j_call: TRBJ1-1
d_call: .
v_call: TRBV7-8
cdr3_nt: TGTGCCAGCAGCCTCCAACTGGGGGGCACTGAAGCTTTCTTT
cdr3_aa: CASSLQLGGTEAFF

clone_size: .
j_call: TRBJ1-5
d_call: .
v_call: TRBV19
cdr3_nt: TGTGCCAGTAGTCCGGGTGCTAGGAGGTTGCCCCAGCATTTT
cdr3_aa: CASSPGARRLPQHF

clone_size: .
j_call: TRBJ2-5
d_call: TRBD1
v_call: TRBV14
cdr3_nt: TGTGCCAGCAGCCAAGCTGCAGGGGGAAGTGGGACCCAGTACTTC
cdr3_aa: CASSQAAGGSGTQYF

clone_size: .
j_call: TRBJ2-5
d_call: .
v_call: TRBV5-4
cdr3_nt: TGTGCCAGCAGCTTGGCCGGGAGTGGGCGAGATCAAGAGACCCAGTACTTC
cdr3_aa: CASSLAGSGRDQETQYF

clone_size: .
j_call: TRBJ2-3
d_call: TRBD1
v_call: TRBV5-1
cdr3_nt: TGCGCCAGCAGCCCCCGGACAGGGTCAGATACGCAGTATTTT
cdr3_aa: CASSPRTGSDTQYF

clone_size: .
j_call: TRBJ2-7
d_call: .
v_call: TRBV7-8
cdr3_nt: TGTGCCAGCAGCCGGACGGAGGCCTACGAGCAGTACTTC
cdr3_aa: CASSRTEAYEQYF

clone_size: once
j_call: TRBJ2-3
d_call: .
v_call: TRBV6-1
cdr3_nt: TGTGCCAGCAGTGAAGACTTAGCCACAGATACGCAGTATTTT
cdr3_aa: CASSEDLATDTQYF

clone_size: .
j_call: TRBJ2-1
d_call: TRBD2
v_call: TRBV28
cdr3_nt: TGTGCCAGCAGCCCTCCTGGACTAGCGGGGAGGGATGAGCAGTTCTTC
cdr3_aa: CASSPPGLAGRDEQFF

clone_size: .
j_call: TRBJ2-1
d_call: TRBD1
v_call: TRBV5-6
cdr3_nt: TGTGCCAGCAGCTTGGGCGTCACAGGGGGATACTACAATGAGCAGTTCTTC
cdr3_aa: CASSLGVTGGYYNEQFF

clone_size: .
j_call: TRBJ1-1
d_call: .
v_call: TRBV5-4
cdr3_nt: TGTGCCAGCAGCGTACGACTTTTACAGGGTGGCACTGAAGCTTTCTTT
cdr3_aa: CASSVRLLQGGTEAFF

clone_size: once
j_call: TRBJ2-1
d_call: .
v_call: TRBV5-1
cdr3_nt: TGCGCCAGCAGCTTGGCCTTTAATGAGCAGTTCTTC
cdr3_aa: CASSLAFNEQFF

clone_size: .
j_call: TRBJ2-7
d_call: TRBD2
v_call: TRBV4-2
cdr3_nt: TGTGCCAGCAGCCAAGATCATTTAGCGGGGGAAGACGAGCAGTACTTC
cdr3_aa: CASSQDHLAGEDEQYF

clone_size: .
j_call: TRBJ1-1
d_call: TRBD1
v_call: TRBV4-2
cdr3_nt: TGTGCCAGCAGCCTGGACAGGGGAGGACCTGAAGCTTTCTTT
cdr3_aa: CASSLDRGGPEAFF

clone_size: few
j_call: TRBJ1-4
d_call: .
v_call: TRBV6-6
cdr3_nt: TGTGCCAGCAGTTCCTTAAGGCGGGCCAGCAATGAAAAACTGTTTTTT
cdr3_aa: CASSSLRRASNEKLFF

clone_size: .
j_call: TRBJ2-1
d_call: TRBD2
v_call: TRBV29-1
cdr3_nt: TGCAGCGTTGAAGGACTAGCGGGGGGGTTGGGAAATGAGCAGTTCTTC
cdr3_aa: CSVEGLAGGLGNEQFF

clone_size: once
j_call: TRBJ1-1
d_call: .
v_call: TRBV19
cdr3_nt: TGTGCCAGTAGTCGAATACAGGGAACTGAAGCTTTCTTT
cdr3_aa: CASSRIQGTEAFF